The 13 T cell receptor beta chains in this list originate from one sample, sequenced in a study of technical replicates of blood from a handful of donors. Libraries were prepared by immunoSEQ multiplex PCR; TCRdb keeps only in-frame clonotypes and omits some of them. In the table there are tens of thousands of clones, roughly 94% of which are singletons. Sequencing used T cells isolated from PBMCs. The receptors come from a human donor in good health.

J is TRBJ2-7 and V is TRBV2; 11 bases are a match to TRBD2. The germline gives CDR1 SNHLY, CDR2 FYNNEI. The V segment lost 6 bases and the J segment 2 bases; nucleotides outside the gene matches: 6. The CDR3 contains 15 residues. The chain's CDR3 is CASRELAGGPYEQYF. CDR3 in DNA: TGTGCCAGCAGAGAGCTAGCGGGAGGACCCTACGAGCAGTACTTC.

The chain joins TRBV11-2 to TRBJ2-1; the D is unclear. The germline V and J ends were trimmed by 1 base and 0 bases, with 7 bases remaining between them. This CDR3 has 15 residues. Germline V gene lookup returns CDR1 SGHAT and CDR2 FQNNGV. The CDR3 sequence is CASSLVTSSYNEQFF. The CDR3 nucleotides are TGTGCCAGCAGCTTAGTGACAAGCTCCTACAATGAGCAGTTCTTC.

V gene TRBV4-3 combines with J gene TRBJ2-1, with 7 nucleotides matching TRBD2. The length of the CDR3 is 15 residues. CDR1 is LGHNA, CDR2 YSLEER, per germline. V lost 1 base to trimming and J lost 4 bases; unmatched junction nucleotides: 4. In nucleotides, the CDR3 is TGCGCCAGCAGCCAAGTCCCAGCGGGATACAATGAGCAGTTCTTC. This translates into CASSQVPAGYNEQFF.

V and J are TRBV9 and TRBJ2-3, with D maybe TRBD2 (5 bases). Germline V gene lookup returns CDR1 SGDLS and CDR2 YYNGEE. The CDR3 has 13 amino acids. V lost 0 bases to trimming and J lost 5 bases, with 7 bases between them. The CDR3 sequence: CASSVEEGDTQYF. CDR3 nucleotides: TGTGCCAGCAGCGTAGAAGAGGGAGATACGCAGTATTTT.

The genes are TRBV6-6 and TRBJ1-2, with D uncertain. Germline values: CDR1 MNHNY, CDR2 SVGAGI (reference sequence). V lost 6 bases and J 5 bases, leaving 10 bases between the germline ends. The CDR3 totals 12 residues. As DNA, the CDR3 is TGTGCCAGCAGGCCTTATACTTATGGCTACACCTTC. It specifies CASRPYTYGYTF.

This chain joins TRBV12-5 and TRBJ1-2, with 9 bases that match TRBD1. Trimming cost V 0 bases and J 1 base; bases outside gene matches: 9. CDR3 length: 18 residues. Germline V gene sequence: CDR1 LGHNT, CDR2 FRNRAP. DNA of the CDR3: TGTGCTAGTGGTTTGGTTTCGGACAGGGGAGGGGATAACTATGGCTACACCTTC. Its protein product is CASGLVSDRGGDNYGYTF.

This clone has only a few counts. The CDR3 region has the DNA TGTGCCAGCAGCTTACAGGACTATGGCTACACCTTC. Its protein is CASSLQDYGYTF. The gene calls are TRBV7-3 and TRBJ1-2; no reliable D call. Trimming removed 2 bases from V and 3 bases from J, with 4 bases in between. This CDR3 region has 12 residues. CDR1 and CDR2 (germline): SGHTA, FQGTGA.

The chain couples TRBV14 to TRBJ1-1; perhaps TRBD1 as D (5 bases). The germline gives CDR1 SGHDN, CDR2 FVKESK. The CDR3 totals 16 residues. V lost 4 bases and J lost 1, with 16 bases in between. The CDR3 loop reads CASSPLWGGRNTEAFF. The CDR3 DNA reads TGTGCCAGCAGCCCCCTTTGGGGGGGGAGGAACACTGAAGCTTTCTTT.

CDR3: CASKYEEGADTEAFF. The CDR3 DNA follows: TGTGCCAGCAAATATGAGGAGGGGGCAGACACTGAAGCTTTCTTT. The J gene is TRBJ1-1, the V gene TRBV4-2, with TRBD1 matching 7 bases. The CDR3 runs to 15 residues. Losses at the gene ends were 7 bases for V and 3 bases for J; bases not matched to a gene: 11. The V gene's germline CDR1 is LGHNA and CDR2 YNFKEQ.

The chain has TRBV25-1 and TRBJ1-1; perhaps TRBD1 as D (5 bases). CDR1 is MGHDK and CDR2 is SYGVNS in the germline V gene. There are 12 residues in the CDR3. V was cut by 6 bases and J by 5 bases, with 10 bases left in between. Here the CDR3 reads CASRWGGTEAFF. The CDR3 coding sequence is TGTGCCAGCAGGTGGGGGGGAACTGAAGCTTTCTTT.

J is TRBJ1-3 and V is TRBV2, with no clear D. The CDR3 runs to 15 residues. Looked up from germline, CDR1 is SNHLY and CDR2 is FYNNEI. V was trimmed by 1 base and J by 0 bases, leaving 7 bases between them. Written as DNA, the CDR3 is TGTGCCAGCAGTGAAGAGCCGATCTCTGGAAACACCATATATTTT. Translation gives CASSEEPISGNTIYF.

The chain combines TRBV27 with TRBJ1-5, with TRBD1 matching 8 bases. From germline, CDR1 is MNHEY and CDR2 SMNVEV (reference sequence). This CDR3 comprises 14 residues. The junction had 7 bases not matched to a gene; V was cut back by 6 bases and J by 6 bases. The CDR3 reads CASSKDREAQPQHF. The CDR3 DNA reads as TGTGCCAGCAGCAAGGACAGGGAGGCTCAGCCCCAGCATTTT.

V gene TRBV28 combines with J gene TRBJ1-2; D is uncertain. V was shortened by 5 bases and J by 12 bases, with 22 bases between the two germline ends. The CDR3 covers 14 residues. Germline V gene sequence: CDR1 MDHEN, CDR2 SYDVKM. The CDR3 region is CASSLTGSLKANTF. The CDR3 nucleotides read TGTGCCAGCAGTCTAACCGGGAGTCTGAAGGCTAACACCTTC.